What follows are 23 T cell receptor beta chains derived from one specimen sequenced in a study of shared clonotypes between healthy human individuals (TCRdb year 2020). Libraries were constructed by the immunoSEQ multiplex PCR assay. In its TCRdb copy, this immuneACCESS table keeps in-frame sequences only and misses some clones. Where compared with another copy, unresolved V genes explain less than half of these, and the others have no known cause. In all, the sample holds approximately 640,000 clones, and around 91% of those were seen once. 30% to 35% of the sample rests with the top ten. The material sequenced was memory CD8+ T cells from PBMCs. The cell subset or site label, as the study defines it: CD45RO+ cells pooled with CCR7-negative TemRA cells. These receptors were taken from a man aged 18 to 29 in good health. Some clones in this sample may be carry-over from other donors' samples.

This clone occurred a few times. The chain joins TRBV7-9 to TRBJ2-2; D remains ambiguous. The CDR3 sequence is 8 residues long. Germline CDR1 SEHNR, CDR2 FQNEAQ (reference sequence). Here the CDR3 reads CATGELFF. The CDR3, as DNA: TGTGCTACCGGGGAGCTGTTTTTT. Complete variable domain (other parts from reference TRBV7-9 and TRBJ2-2): DTGVSQNPRHKITKRGQNVTFRCDPISEHNRLYWYRQTLGQGPEFLTYFQNEAQLEKSRLLSDRFSAERPKGSFSTLEIQRTEQGDSAMYLCATGELFFGEGSRLTVL.

The chain carries TRBV6-1 and TRBJ1-2; 7 bases map to TRBD1. From germline, CDR1 is MNHNS and CDR2 SASEGT. The ends lost 5 bases at V and 1 base at J; junction bases unmatched: 7. This CDR3 has 15 residues. The CDR3 region has the DNA TGTGCCAGCAGTAAAGAGACAGGGATTAACTATGGCTACACCTTC. It specifies CASSKETGINYGYTF.

The chain uses TRBV15 and TRBJ1-6; D unresolved. CDR1 and CDR2 (germline): LNHNV, YYDKDF (reference sequence). V was pared by 0 bases and J by 9 bases, with 15 bases between. The CDR3 runs 16 residues. CDR3: CATSREPPQEISPLHF. For the CDR3, the DNA is TGTGCCACCAGCAGAGAGCCGCCCCAGGAGATTTCACCCCTCCACTTT.

This chain uses TRBV7-7 with TRBJ2-1; the match to TRBD1 covers 12 bases. With V trimmed by 5 bases and J by 2 bases, 7 bases remained unmatched. Germline V CDR1 and CDR2: SSHAT, FNYEAQ (reference sequence). The CDR3 is 17 residues long. CDR3 amino acids: CASSPTRDRGPYNEQFF. The CDR3 DNA is TGTGCCAGCAGCCCCACCCGGGACAGGGGGCCCTACAATGAGCAGTTCTTC.

This chain uses TRBV19 with TRBJ1-5; D is perhaps TRBD1 (6 bases). The CDR3 length is 16 residues. The germline CDR1 and CDR2 sequences are LNHDA and SQIVND (reference sequence). V lost 3 bases and J 5 bases, leaving 17 bases between the germline ends. In DNA form, the CDR3 reads TGTGCCAGTAGTATTGTCCCCGGACAGACCTATCAGCCCCAGCATTTT. This sequence encodes CASSIVPGQTYQPQHF.

This clone has a single count. The V gene is TRBV30, the J gene TRBJ2-1; either TRBD1 or TRBD2 may supply D (5 bases each). This CDR3 has 15 residues. Deletions cut 5 bases from V and 9 bases from J, with 23 bases between. The V gene's germline CDR1 is GTSNPN and CDR2 SVGIG (reference sequence). The CDR3 reads CAWGATSTVSGEQFF. The CDR3 nucleotides read TGTGCCTGGGGGGCTACTAGTACGGTATCAGGTGAGCAGTTCTTC.

The V and J genes are TRBV13 and TRBJ2-5, with TRBD1 matching over 9 bases. The trim removed 5 bases at V and 5 bases at J, leaving 6 bases unmatched. CDR1 and CDR2 from the germline V gene are PRHDT and FYEKMQ (reference sequence). The CDR3 runs to 14 residues. The CDR3 nucleotides are TGTGCCAGCAGCCGGACAGGGGAGGTGGAGACCCAGTACTTC. Its translation is CASSRTGEVETQYF.

V is TRBV5-1 and J is TRBJ2-7; 7 nucleotides align to TRBD1. The V segment lost 0 bases and the J segment 3 bases; nucleotides outside the gene matches: 9. CDR3 length: 16 residues. CDR1 SGHRS and CDR2 YFSETQ come from the germline V gene. The DNA for the CDR3 is TGCGCCAGCAGCTTGGCCTGGGGACAGACTTTCTACGAGCAGTACTTC. This translates into CASSLAWGQTFYEQYF.

The chain has TRBV19 and TRBJ1-1, with TRBD1 matching over 7 bases. Germline trimming cut 2 bases from V and 0 bases from J; bases unmatched to any gene: 6. The germline V gene has CDR1 LNHDA and CDR2 SQIVND (reference sequence). This CDR3 region has 16 residues. This CDR3 reads CASSITGRGMNTEAFF. In DNA, the CDR3 is TGTGCCAGTAGTATAACGGGCAGGGGGATGAACACTGAAGCTTTCTTT.

The V and J genes are TRBV28 and TRBJ2-1, with D perhaps TRBD2 (6 bases). V gave up 5 bases and J gave up 10 bases, with 24 bases separating them. This CDR3 spans 16 amino acids. Germline CDR1 is MDHEN and CDR2 is SYDVKM. In DNA form, the CDR3 reads TGTGCCAGCAGTCCCTTAGTAGCGGCATATTCGGTAGAGCAGTTCTTC. Translation gives CASSPLVAAYSVEQFF.

The genes are TRBV11-2 and TRBJ2-1, with TRBD2 identical over 7 bases. This CDR3 is 16 amino acids long. The germline V gene has CDR1 SGHAT and CDR2 FQNNGV. V shed 2 bases and J 7 bases; nucleotides not matched to a gene: 11. The CDR3 DNA reads TGTGCCAGCAGCTTATACGTACGACTAGCTAGTAATGAGCAGTTCTTC. It specifies CASSLYVRLASNEQFF. Full variable domain (remainder filled in from reference TRBV11-2 and TRBJ2-1): EAGVAQSPRYKIIEKRQSVAFWCNPISGHATLYWYQQILGQGPKLLIQFQNNGVVDDSQLPKDRFSAERLKGVDSTLKIQPAKLEDSAVYLCASSLYVRLASNEQFFGPGTRLTVL.

This clone was seen a few times. The V call is TRBV29-1, the J call TRBJ1-1; 7 nucleotides match TRBD1. Germline trimming cut 6 bases from V and 5 bases from J; bases unmatched to any gene: 6. Germline loops: CDR1 SQVTM, CDR2 ANQGSEA. The CDR3 runs to 12 residues. The CDR3 nucleotides are TGCAGCGTCCCGACAGGGAAGACTGAAGCTTTCTTT. This translates into CSVPTGKTEAFF.

This rearrangement joins TRBV19 to TRBJ2-7; a possible D gene is TRBD2 (5 bases). CDR3 length: 14 residues. The germline CDR1 and CDR2 sequences are LNHDA and SQIVND (reference sequence). The germline V and J ends were trimmed by 5 bases and 4 bases, with 15 bases remaining between them. The DNA of the CDR3 is TGTGCCAGTAGTCCGGGGTGGGGAGAATACGAGCAGTACTTC. Amino acid sequence: CASSPGWGEYEQYF.

The CDR3 protein is CASRTQGAANYGYTF. CDR3 DNA: TGTGCCAGCAGGACCCAGGGGGCAGCTAACTATGGCTACACCTTC. The rearrangement links TRBV2 to TRBJ1-2; TRBD1 matches 8 bases. CDR3 length: 15 residues. Unmatched junction bases numbered 6, after V lost 6 bases and J lost 0 bases. The V gene's germline CDR1 is SNHLY and CDR2 FYNNEI.

This chain connects TRBV9 to TRBJ2-7; TRBD1 might be the D (6 bases). V was pared by 3 bases and J by 4 bases, with 11 bases between. This CDR3 region has 13 residues. CDR1 and CDR2 from the germline V gene are SGDLS and YYNGEE. CDR3 DNA sequence: TGTGCCAGCAGCGCGCACCAGGGGTACGAGCAGTACTTC. As protein: CASSAHQGYEQYF.

The chain uses TRBV9 and TRBJ2-7; tentatively, D is TRBD1 or TRBD2 (6 bases each). The germline gives CDR1 SGDLS, CDR2 YYNGEE. The CDR3 loop spans 14 amino acids. V lost 4 bases and J lost 3, with 14 bases in between. In DNA, the CDR3 is TGTGCCAGCAGCCGGGCGGAGGGGGTCTACGAGCAGTACTTC. It specifies CASSRAEGVYEQYF.

This rearrangement joins TRBV28 to TRBJ2-3; TRBD1 is a possible D gene (6 bases). Germline CDR1 reads MDHEN; CDR2 reads SYDVKM. This CDR3 region has 15 residues. V lost 6 bases and J 0 bases, leaving 13 bases between the germline ends. This CDR3 is CASSDRTASTDTQYF. CDR3 nucleotide sequence: TGTGCCAGCAGCGACAGGACGGCTAGCACAGATACGCAGTATTTT.

This chain joins TRBV27 and TRBJ2-5; 12 bases align to TRBD1. V shed 4 bases and J 4 bases; nucleotides not matched to a gene: 10. Germline V gene sequence: CDR1 MNHEY, CDR2 SMNVEV (reference sequence). This CDR3 spans 17 amino acids. CDR3 coding DNA: TGTGCCAGCAGTTCCTATCGGGACAGGGGGCGCATAGAGACCCAGTACTTC. Translated: CASSSYRDRGRIETQYF.

Of note for this clone: Additional DNA sequences in this sample encode the identical CDR3. For the CDR3, the DNA is TGTGCCAGCAGCCTGCGGACGGGCTCCTACGAGCAGTACTTC. It codes for CASSLRTGSYEQYF. The chain joins TRBV27 to TRBJ2-7; no firm D call. The germline CDR1 and CDR2 sequences are MNHEY and SMNVEV (reference sequence). CDR3 length: 14 residues. V lost 6 bases and J 0 bases, leaving 12 bases between the germline ends.

This clone was seen a few times. The chain combines TRBV7-9 with TRBJ1-1, with D possibly TRBD1 on 5 matching bases. Per germline, CDR1 SEHNR and CDR2 FQNEAQ (reference sequence). Trimming left V 5 bases short and J 5 bases short, with 21 bases between. The length of the CDR3 is 16 residues. The CDR3 reads CASSHRSGVLETEAFF. The CDR3 region has the DNA TGTGCCAGCAGCCACCGGTCGGGGGTGCTAGAAACTGAAGCTTTCTTT.

V and J are TRBV10-2 and TRBJ1-1; D is possibly TRBD1 (5 bases). Germline lookup yields CDR1 WSHSY and CDR2 SAAADI. V gave up 6 bases and J gave up 10 bases, with 15 bases separating them. This CDR3 is 12 amino acids long. The DNA of the CDR3 is TGCGCCAGCAGAAAGGACACCCAACCAGCTTTCTTT. Its protein product is CASRKDTQPAFF.

J is TRBJ2-5 and V is TRBV29-1; D is uncertain. CDR1 SQVTM and CDR2 ANQGSEA come from the germline V gene. The V and J ends lost 0 bases and 2 bases respectively, with 13 bases between them. This CDR3 comprises 15 residues. This chain's CDR3 is CSVEDVDKPQETQYF. The DNA for the CDR3 is TGCAGCGTTGAAGATGTCGACAAACCTCAAGAGACCCAGTACTTC.

V gene TRBV10-3 combines with J gene TRBJ2-2; TRBD2 is a possible D gene (5 bases). The V gene lost 6 bases and the J gene lost 3 bases, with 8 bases spanning the gap. The CDR3 runs 13 residues. Germline lookup yields CDR1 ENHRY and CDR2 SYGVKD. CDR3 nucleotides: TGTGCCATCAGAGAGGAGGACACCGGGGAGCTGTTTTTT. This codes for CAIREEDTGELFF.